This TCR beta chain was observed in a study of synovial regulatory T cells in juvenile arthritis. Generated by immunoSEQ multiplex PCR, the TCRdb table keeps only in-frame clones and is missing some. In total, the table holds around 2,000 clones. Study-wide results and limits: Across patients, iaTreg TCR repertoires were mostly private, partly shared with synovial Teff and blood CPL.

The CDR3 spans 15 residues. DNA is not on record. The germline V gene has CDR1 SGHKS and CDR2 YYEKEE (reference sequence). Synovial fluid was collected with matched peripheral blood from each patient with active arthritis. FOXP3 TSDR demethylation in synovial Tregs matched blood and healthy-donor Tregs. To note about this clone: Its target is not known.

The chain combines TRBV5-5 with TRBJ2-1; with no DNA, the TCRdb D assignment of TRBD2 cannot be verified. The clonotype originates from a donor aged 2 to 35 with juvenile idiopathic arthritis. Material: Treg cells from the synovium. The CDR3: CASSLASSSYNEQFF.